The source of this T cell receptor (beta chain) is a study of cytomegalovirus exposure and HLA in healthy donors. Details on this clone: Its antigen is currently unknown.

Study-wide findings and caveats: What a later analysis showed was that several of the most significant clusters appeared linked to common viral pathogens. Later on, a genetic analysis was performed. It linked a missense variant in DCLRE1C with V- and J-gene trimming of TCR beta.

The PCR contained 60 Vbeta and 13 Jbeta primers. Sequencing used immunoSEQ multiplex PCR; TCRdb keeps in-frame clones, though not all of them. This sample carries over 120,000 clones, with 0.75% to 1% going to the ten biggest clones. This CDR3 contains 15 residues. Trimming removed 2 bases at V and 2 bases at J, with 11 bases between. CDR1 and CDR2 from the germline V gene are SGDLS and YYNGEE. V and J are TRBV9 and TRBJ1-3, with no clear D. The TCR was taken from a male donor in good health and CMV-seronegative. The specimen sequenced was PBMCs. CDR3 protein: CASSVRGLPGNTIYF. The CDR3 bases are TGTGCCAGCAGCGTGAGAGGGCTCCCTGGAAACACCATATATTTT.